These 21 T cell receptor beta chains originate from one sample sequenced in a study of T cells in Graves' hyperthyroidism and ophthalmopathy. Amplification yielded TCR beta CDR3 regions, with RNA transcripts as the source. In the first-round RT-PCR of the TCR CDR3, the HTBI primer set was used. TCRdb processed the multiplex PCR reads anew with MiXCR; each CDR3 protein has one entry. In the table there are about 180,000 distinct CDR3 sequences, 15% to 20% of which are singletons. The sequencing input was blood. The receptors were gathered from a woman in her fifties or sixties with Graves' hyperthyroidism.

The V gene is TRBV20-1, the J gene TRBJ1-1; D ambiguous. The CDR3 sequence is 10 residues long. V lost 5 bases and J lost 10, with 11 bases in between. Germline V gives CDR1 DFQATT, CDR2 SNEGSKA (reference sequence). The CDR3 loop reads CSAFKAAAFF. The CDR3 nucleotides read TGCAGTGCTTTTAAAGCAGCAGCTTTCTTT.

At least ten counts were recorded for this clonotype. The rearrangement uses TRBV7-3 and TRBJ1-1, with TRBD1 as a possible D gene (5 bases). The CDR3 spans 15 residues. Trimming stripped 1 base from V and 0 bases from J, with 9 bases between. The germline gives CDR1 SGHTA, CDR2 FQGTGA. The chain's CDR3 is CASSLSPGVNTEAFF. The DNA for the CDR3 is TGTGCCAGCAGCTTAAGCCCGGGGGTGAACACTGAAGCTTTCTTT.

This clonotype was found many times. The rearrangement links TRBV7-9 to TRBJ1-5; 9 bases map to TRBD1. With V trimmed by 4 bases and J by 6 bases, 4 bases remained unmatched. The CDR3 runs 14 residues. The germline V gene encodes CDR1 SEHNR and CDR2 FQNEAQ (reference sequence). CDR3 in DNA: TGTGCCAGCAGCTCGGGACAGGGCGGTCAGCCCCAGCATTTT. Residues: CASSSGQGGQPQHF.

This clonotype was picked up a small number of times. The rearrangement joins TRBV5-8 to TRBJ1-4, with TRBD1 identical over 7 bases. The CDR3 loop spans 16 amino acids. Germline CDR1 reads SGHTS; CDR2 reads YDEGEE. V lost 4 bases to trimming and J lost 0 bases; unmatched junction nucleotides: 6. The CDR3 DNA reads TGTGCCAGCAGCCGTAGCCAGGGGGCAACTAATGAAAAACTGTTTTTT. Translated: CASSRSQGATNEKLFF.

This clonotype has ten or more counts. V and J are TRBV7-8 and TRBJ2-7; the match to TRBD1 covers 7 bases. J gave up 7 bases and V 3 bases, and 12 bases lay outside the gene matches. Per germline, CDR1 SGHVS and CDR2 FQNEAQ. This CDR3 is built from 15 residues. The DNA for the CDR3 is TGTGCCAGCAGCTTCCTTGTTACAGGGGAGAAAGAGCAGTACTTC. It encodes CASSFLVTGEKEQYF.

This clonotype came up many times. V gene TRBV6-2 or TRBV6-3 combines with J gene TRBJ1-5; 10 bases fit TRBD1. The CDR3 has 17 residues. V lost 5 bases, J lost 2 bases, and 9 bases stayed unmatched. Per the germline V gene, CDR1 is MNHEY and CDR2 is SVGEGT. The CDR3, as DNA: TGTGCCAGCAGTCGTTTCGGACAGGGGGGCGGCAATCAGCCCCAGCATTTT. Translating gives CASSRFGQGGGNQPQHF.

At least ten counts were recorded for this clonotype. The CDR3: CASSIGLADTDTQYF. CDR3 nucleotide sequence: TGTGCCAGCAGTATCGGACTAGCGGACACAGATACGCAGTATTTT. The V call is TRBV12-3 or TRBV12-4, the J call TRBJ2-3; 10 bases align to TRBD2. The V gene end was trimmed by 5 bases and the J gene end by 2 bases; junction bases not matched to a gene: 4. The CDR3 has 15 amino acids.

This clonotype has ten or more counts. This rearrangement joins TRBV6-1 to TRBJ2-1; weak D call: TRBD2 (5 bases). V dropped 3 bases and J dropped 6 bases, with 9 bases sitting between them. The length of the CDR3 is 13 residues. The germline V gene has CDR1 MNHNS and CDR2 SASEGT. CDR3 DNA sequence: TGTGCCAGCAGTGAGTGGACTGGCAATGAGCAGTTCTTC. Translated: CASSEWTGNEQFF.

The table lists this clonotype with a few counts. The chain uses TRBV4-2 and TRBJ1-4; TRBD1 matches at 7 bases. Trimming removed 4 bases from V and 8 bases from J; junction bases left unmatched: 16. The length of the CDR3 is 17 residues. Germline V CDR1 and CDR2: LGHNA, YNFKEQ. The CDR3 is CASSRHGDREKSEKLFF. Here the CDR3 DNA reads TGTGCCAGCAGCCGGCACGGCGACAGGGAAAAATCGGAAAAACTGTTTTTT.

The V call is TRBV5-6, the J call TRBJ1-2, with a weak D call TRBD1 (5 bases). CDR3 size: 13 residues. CDR1 and CDR2 from the germline V gene are SGHDT and YYEEEE. Trimming pared 2 bases from V and 5 bases from J, leaving 10 bases between. CDR3: CASSLGAPYGYTF. The CDR3 DNA sequence: TGTGCCAGCAGCTTAGGGGCCCCTTATGGCTACACCTTC.

Ten or more counts support this clonotype. The CDR3 loop is CASSLRPGNNQPQHF. CDR3 nucleotides: TGTGCCAGCAGTTTACGGCCAGGGAACAATCAGCCCCAGCATTTT. This chain uses TRBV12-3 or TRBV12-4 with TRBJ1-5; tentatively, D is TRBD1 (5 bases). CDR3 length: 15 amino acids. The V end lost 2 bases, the J end lost 3 bases, and 11 bases lay between the germline ends.

The rearrangement uses TRBV20-1 and TRBJ1-2, with D perhaps TRBD1 (6 bases). Per germline, CDR1 DFQATT and CDR2 SNEGSKA (reference sequence). The CDR3 spans 18 residues. Trimming pared 0 bases from V and 4 bases from J, leaving 24 bases between. The CDR3 loop is CSAREIGTRGGRVYGYTF. The CDR3 nucleotides are TGCAGTGCTAGAGAAATTGGAACCCGGGGGGGCCGCGTCTATGGCTACACCTTC.

In this sample, this clonotype turned up many times. V is TRBV6-1 and J is TRBJ2-6, with D possibly called TRBD1 or TRBD2 (5 bases each). This CDR3 is built from 17 residues. Germline V gene sequence: CDR1 MNHNS, CDR2 SASEGT. V was pared by 8 bases and J by 3 bases, with 20 bases between. CDR3 nucleotides: TGTGCCAGCGGACACGGGGCCCGGATGGTTGGGGCCAACGTCCTGACTTTC. This sequence encodes CASGHGARMVGANVLTF.

In this sample, this clonotype turned up once. The chain links TRBV5-1 to TRBJ2-7; D perhaps matches TRBD1 (5 bases). Germline CDR1 reads SGHRS; CDR2 reads YFSETQ. Trimming removed 2 bases from V and 3 bases from J, with 12 bases in between. The CDR3 consists of 14 residues. The CDR3 DNA is TGCGCCAGCAGCTTCTCCAGGGATTACTACGAGCAGTACTTC. Translated: CASSFSRDYYEQYF.

This clonotype was counted at least ten times. J is TRBJ2-4 and V is TRBV11-1; 9 bases are a match to TRBD1. The CDR3 consists of 16 residues. The V gene's germline CDR1 is SGHAT and CDR2 FQDESV (reference sequence). J lost 6 bases, V lost 4 bases, and 10 bases had no gene match. The CDR3 sequence: CASSSHRDRVANIQYF. CDR3 nucleotide sequence: TGTGCCAGCAGCTCCCACCGGGACAGGGTGGCAAACATTCAGTACTTC.

As regards this clonotype: Being one base from a much bigger clone, this may be a read error. J is TRBJ2-2 and V is TRBV29-1; tentatively, D is TRBD2 (6 bases). CDR3 length equals 14 residues. The germline CDR1 and CDR2 sequences are SQVTM and ANQGSEA. The CDR3 sequence: CGAGGGSTTGELFF. Here the CDR3 DNA reads TGCGGCGCCGGAGGAGGGAGCACGACCGGGGAGCTGTTTTTT.

Ten or more counts support this clonotype. The V gene is TRBV7-6, the J gene TRBJ2-7; the match to TRBD2 covers 12 bases. CDR1 and CDR2 (germline): SGHVS, FNYEAQ. The trim removed 1 base at V and 0 bases at J, leaving 16 bases unmatched. The CDR3 length is 21 residues. CDR3 coding DNA: TGTGCCAGCAGCTTAGATCCGGCTCGAGGACTAGCGGGGCTGAACTCCTACGAGCAGTACTTC. Translated: CASSLDPARGLAGLNSYEQYF.

V is TRBV28 and J is TRBJ2-5, with D possibly matching TRBD2 (7 bases). The V end was cut by 4 bases, the J end by 4 bases, with 16 bases between. Germline CDR1 MDHEN, CDR2 SYDVKM. This CDR3 is 15 amino acids long. In DNA, the CDR3 is TGTGCCAGCAGTTCGCGCGGGGGCTGGGGAGAGACCCAGTACTTC. Protein: CASSSRGGWGETQYF.

This clonotype was recorded at least ten times. V is TRBV20-1 and J is TRBJ1-2; TRBD1 might be the D (6 bases). V was cut by 2 bases and J by 0 bases, with 10 bases left in between. The CDR3 extends over 14 amino acids. CDR1 is DFQATT, CDR2 SNEGSKA, per germline (reference sequence). CDR3 sequence reads: CSARLDSSNYGYTF. The CDR3 nucleotides read TGCAGTGCTAGATTGGACAGTTCTAACTATGGCTACACCTTC.

V is TRBV5-4 and J is TRBJ2-7; 10 bases map to TRBD2. CDR3 length equals 18 residues. Germline V lookup: CDR1 SGHNT, CDR2 YYREEE (reference sequence). After removal of 0 bases from V and 4 bases from J, the junction contained 13 bases not matched to a gene. Here the CDR3 reads CASSLGPAGGLIRYEQYF. CDR3 DNA: TGTGCCAGCAGCTTGGGTCCAGCGGGGGGGCTAATTAGGTACGAGCAGTACTTC.

There are many counts of this clonotype. The V gene is TRBV9, the J gene TRBJ2-1; D perhaps matches TRBD1 (6 bases). The CDR3 covers 13 residues. Germline CDR1 SGDLS, CDR2 YYNGEE. The V end lost 4 bases, the J end lost 12 bases, and 17 bases lay between the germline ends. This CDR3 is CASSLDSVRGQFF. CDR3 nucleotides: TGTGCCAGCAGCCTTGATAGCGTCAGGGGGCAGTTCTTC.